The next 22 T cell receptor beta chains were all read from a single sample in a study of tumor-infiltrating lymphocytes in primary liver carcinoma. The authors made TCR beta cDNA from roughly 480 ng total RNA with a constant-region primer. Libraries of TCR beta came from three nested multiplex PCR rounds with slightly modified ARM-PCR. Both of the initial two PCR rounds ran for roughly 10 cycles and employed TRBV1-TRBV30 forward primers alongside a C-beta reverse primer. TCRdb re-analysed the multiplex PCR reads in MiXCR, keeping a single row per CDR3 protein. The sample lists 120,000 or so distinct CDR3 sequences, about 68% occurring once. From around 18-30 mg of unsorted bulk tissue, DNA and RNA were co-extracted together. The sequenced material came from liver tumor tissue from sampling region 1. Noted subset: tumor region T1, superior pole. These receptors were taken from a woman aged 60 to 75 with primary liver carcinoma and hepatitis B virus infection.

Notes on this clonotype: A much bigger clone sits one base away, suggesting this may be a read error. Likely a read error: the CDR3 ends without its conserved phenylalanine or tryptophan. This chain connects TRBV6-2 or TRBV6-3 to TRBJ2-1, with D possibly matching TRBD1 (6 bases). Germline V gives CDR1 MNHEY, CDR2 SVGEGT. Trimming removed 7 bases from V and 3 bases from J, with 7 bases in between. The CDR3 sequence is 12 residues long. Written as DNA, the CDR3 is TGTGCCAGCAAACAGGGCTACAATGAGCAGTTCTTA. Residues: CASKQGYNEQFL.

As to this clonotype: The junction differs from germline at one of its ends, possibly a read error. The chain recombines TRBV5-5 with TRBJ2-5; 7 bases map to TRBD1. Germline loops: CDR1 SGHKS, CDR2 YYEKEE (reference sequence). The CDR3 runs 15 residues. Written as DNA, the CDR3 is TGTGCCAGTAGCTTCACTGACAGGGCCACCGGGACCCAGTACTTC. Protein product: CASSFTDRATGTQYF.

The chain uses TRBV5-1 and TRBJ2-1; no clear D gene. Germline assignment: CDR1 SGHRS and CDR2 YFSETQ. This CDR3 is built from 14 residues. V lost 2 bases, J lost 15 bases, and 21 bases lay in between. As DNA, the CDR3 is TGCGCCAGCAGCTTTACCCTAGGCTACAATGAGTGGTTCTTC. Protein sequence: CASSFTLGYNEWFF.

Comments on this clonotype: A much larger clone differs from this one at a single base, so this may be a read error. The chain recombines TRBV6-6 with TRBJ1-5, with a possible D match to TRBD1 (6 bases). The V end was cut by 9 bases, the J end by 6 bases, with 18 bases between. Germline V lookup: CDR1 MNHNY, CDR2 SVGAGI (reference sequence). The CDR3 is 14 residues long. The CDR3: CARSDFGGLQPQHF. CDR3 nucleotides: TGTGCCAGATCCGACTTTGGGGGGCTTCAGCCCCAGCATTTT.

This chain connects TRBV29-1 to TRBJ2-7, with 7 positions matching TRBD1. V shed 4 bases and J 1 base; nucleotides not matched to a gene: 4. Germline CDR1 and CDR2: SQVTM and ANQGSEA. The CDR3 runs to 13 residues. The CDR3, as DNA: TGCAGCGTTGTTAGGACAGGTTCCTACGAGCAGTACTTC. This sequence encodes CSVVRTGSYEQYF.

Notes on this clonotype: A much larger clone is a single base away; this may be a read error. The J gene is TRBJ2-4, the V gene TRBV6-6; D may match TRBD1 or TRBD2 (5 bases each). Germline CDR1 and CDR2: MNHNY and SVGAGI (reference sequence). Trimming removed 8 bases at V and 6 bases at J, with 17 bases between. The CDR3 contains 14 residues. This CDR3 reads CASASGRAVNIQYF. DNA for the CDR3: TGTGCCAGCGCCTCAGGGAGAGCGGTAAACATTCAGTACTTC.

This clonotype was counted once. Given a much more abundant clone one base away, this may be a read error. This chain uses TRBV29-1 with TRBJ2-5, with no clear D. Germline CDR1 is SQVTM and CDR2 is ANQGSEA. This CDR3 is built from 11 residues. In nucleotides, the CDR3 is TGCGGCGTAGAGTCGCAAGAGACCCAGTACTTC. Translated, it gives CGVESQETQYF. Drawing the rest from reference TRBV29-1 and TRBJ2-5, the complete variable domain is SAVISQKPSRDICQRGTSLTIQCQVDSQVTMMFWYRQQPGQSLTLIATANQGSEATYESGFVIDKFPISRPNLTFSTLTVSNMSPEDSSIYLCGVESQETQYFGPGTRLLVL.

This rearrangement joins TRBV11-3 to TRBJ2-3; a weak D match, TRBD2 (6 bases). CDR3 size: 17 residues. Trimming took 5 bases from V and 4 from J, leaving 22 bases between them. CDR1 SGHNT and CDR2 YENEEA come from the germline V gene. CDR3 in DNA: TGTGCCAGCAGCCGGGCGGCCGGACGGGGGACCTCAGATACGCAGTATTTT. Translated: CASSRAAGRGTSDTQYF.

This clonotype was found once. The chain employs TRBV11-2 and TRBJ2-1; no definite D call. Deletions cut 3 bases from V and 15 bases from J, with 12 bases between. The CDR3 covers 11 residues. The germline V gene has CDR1 SGHAT and CDR2 FQNNGV. The CDR3, as DNA: TGTGCCAGCAGCTTGGCTTTGGTGTCGTTCTTC. This sequence encodes CASSLALVSFF.

For this clonotype: Without the conserved terminal phenylalanine or tryptophan, this CDR3 likely stems from a read error. The CDR3 region is CSIEEVEAFL. CDR3 in DNA: TGCAGCATTGAGGAGGTTGAAGCTTTCCTT. The chain is built from TRBV29-1 and TRBJ1-1; D is ambiguous. There are 10 residues in the CDR3. CDR1 and CDR2 from the germline V gene are SQVTM and ANQGSEA.

Concerning this clonotype itself: An end of the junction differs from the germline gene, which may be a read error. The V and J genes are TRBV11-2 and TRBJ2-1, with 7 bases lining up with TRBD2. Germline V CDR1 and CDR2: SGHAT, FQNNGV. The CDR3 sequence is 16 residues long. This CDR3 is CASSPWLAGDYNEQIF. CDR3 DNA: TGTGCCAGCAGCCCCTGGTTAGCGGGCGATTACAATGAGCAGATCTTC. The full variable domain, its missing parts supplied by reference TRBV11-2 and TRBJ2-1, is EAGVAQSPRYKIIEKRQSVAFWCNPISGHATLYWYQQILGQGPKLLIQFQNNGVVDDSQLPKDRFSAERLKGVDSTLKIQPAKLEDSAVYLCASSPWLAGDYNEQIFGPGTRLTVL.

This chain connects TRBV7-9 to TRBJ2-1, with 9 positions matching TRBD1. J lost 9 bases, V lost 5 bases, and 11 bases had no gene match. CDR1 SEHNR and CDR2 FQNEAQ come from the germline V gene (reference sequence). The CDR3 runs 15 residues. The CDR3 nucleotides are TGTGCCAGCAGCCCAAACCGGGACAGGGTCGGTGAGCAGTTCTTC. This translates into CASSPNRDRVGEQFF. Based on the CDR3 plus reference TRBV7-9 and TRBJ2-1, the full variable domain is DTGVSQNPRHKITKRGQNVTFRCDPISEHNRLYWYRQTLGQGPEFLTYFQNEAQLEKSRLLSDRFSAERPKGSFSTLEIQRTEQGDSAMYLCASSPNRDRVGEQFFGPGTRLTVL.

The chain combines TRBV7-3 with TRBJ2-3; 10 bases map to TRBD2. The CDR3 has 15 residues. V trimming: 5 bases; J trimming: 5 bases; junction bases outside the gene matches: 7. The germline V gene has CDR1 SGHTA and CDR2 FQGTGA. The CDR3 loop is CASSLSGGSGDTQYF. The CDR3, as DNA: TGTGCCAGCAGCCTTAGCGGGGGGTCTGGAGATACGCAGTATTTT.

The J gene is TRBJ2-5, the V gene TRBV5-1; TRBD1 or TRBD2 may be the D gene (6 bases each). Trimming cost V 3 bases and J 5 bases, with 23 bases left between them. Germline CDR1 reads SGHRS; CDR2 reads YFSETQ. The CDR3 length is 17 residues. The CDR3 sequence: CASSSVGGAASHETQYF. The CDR3 bases are TGCGCCAGCAGCTCGGTGGGGGGCGCCGCCTCTCATGAGACCCAGTACTTC.

Only one count was recorded for this clonotype. The conserved phenylalanine or tryptophan normally closing the CDR3 is absent here, so this likely arose from a read error. The DNA is left out, because the CDR3 cannot be placed on it with certainty; the CDR3 is given as TCRdb lists it. This chain uses TRBV11-2 with TRBJ2-3; TRBD1, the D gene given by the table, was not confirmed from the DNA. Including both end residues, the CDR3 is 16 amino acids long. The V gene's germline CDR1 is SGHAT and CDR2 FQNNGV. CDR3 protein: CASSRVTGTSGGTRYS.

A note on this clonotype: This may arise from a read error, as a much more abundant clone is one base away. The CDR3 protein is CASNSGGRTEAFF. The DNA for the CDR3 is TGTGCCAGCAATTCAGGGGGTCGCACTGAAGCTTTCTTT. The chain joins TRBV6-5 to TRBJ1-1; 7 bases are a match to TRBD1. The ends lost 7 bases at V and 4 bases at J; junction bases unmatched: 6. The germline V gene encodes CDR1 MNHEY and CDR2 SVGAGI. The CDR3 extends over 13 amino acids.

Details on this clonotype: A much larger clone lies one base from this, so it may be a read error. The chain recombines TRBV12-3 or TRBV12-4 with TRBJ1-5, with 11 bases lining up with TRBD1. The length of the CDR3 is 14 residues. Unmatched junction bases numbered 8, after V lost 10 bases and J lost 6 bases. The CDR3 DNA is TGTGCCAACAGCTGGACAGGGGGCGGTCAGCCCCAGCATTTT. Translation: CANSWTGGGQPQHF.

In regard to this clonotype: The junction departs from germline at one end; a sequencing error may be responsible. The chain combines TRBV6-5 with TRBJ1-1; possible D gene TRBD1, 5 bases. The CDR3 contains 14 residues. Germline CDR1 and CDR2: MNHEY and SVGAGI. In DNA, the CDR3 is TGTGACAGCAGTTACCGAAGGTTGGGGACTGAAGCTTTTTTT. This gives the protein CDSSYRRLGTEAFF.

About this clonotype: Possible read error: a much larger clone is one base away. The final CDR3 position lacks the conserved phenylalanine or tryptophan, pointing to a likely read error. J is TRBJ1-6 and V is TRBV12-3 or TRBV12-4; tentatively, D is TRBD1 (6 bases). The CDR3 runs 13 residues. The V gene lost 8 bases and the J gene lost 7 bases, with 12 bases spanning the gap. CDR3 residues: CASGQTGNSPLHS. DNA of the CDR3: TGTGCCAGCGGCCAGACAGGCAATTCACCCCTCCACTCT.

This clonotype was detected many times. The chain links TRBV6-1 to TRBJ2-7, with D maybe TRBD2 (5 bases). CDR1 and CDR2 (germline): MNHNS, SASEGT. The V end was cut by 7 bases, the J end by 4 bases, with 20 bases between. There are 15 residues in the CDR3. The CDR3 region is CASNPGLPRVYEQYF. The CDR3 DNA reads TGTGCCAGCAACCCGGGATTACCAAGGGTATACGAGCAGTACTTC.

This sequence joins TRBV6-6 and TRBJ1-2; 7 bases map to TRBD1. With V trimmed by 7 bases and J by 6 bases, 11 bases remained unmatched. From germline, CDR1 is MNHNY and CDR2 SVGAGI (reference sequence). CDR3 size: 14 residues. CDR3 in DNA: TGTGCCAGCACCTCCCCTTCGACAGGGAATGGCTACACCTTC. Protein sequence: CASTSPSTGNGYTF.

A note on this clonotype: This may be a read error, as it is one base from a much larger clone. This sequence joins TRBV29-1 and TRBJ2-7, with 8 positions matching TRBD2. V shed 8 bases, J shed 6 bases, and the junction held 12 bases outside the gene matches. There are 13 residues in the CDR3. Germline assignment: CDR1 SQVTM and CDR2 ANQGSEA. As DNA, the CDR3 is TGCAGCTTTTCCTCTCCGGGGGGGATCGAGCAGTACTTC. It yields the protein CSFSSPGGIEQYF.